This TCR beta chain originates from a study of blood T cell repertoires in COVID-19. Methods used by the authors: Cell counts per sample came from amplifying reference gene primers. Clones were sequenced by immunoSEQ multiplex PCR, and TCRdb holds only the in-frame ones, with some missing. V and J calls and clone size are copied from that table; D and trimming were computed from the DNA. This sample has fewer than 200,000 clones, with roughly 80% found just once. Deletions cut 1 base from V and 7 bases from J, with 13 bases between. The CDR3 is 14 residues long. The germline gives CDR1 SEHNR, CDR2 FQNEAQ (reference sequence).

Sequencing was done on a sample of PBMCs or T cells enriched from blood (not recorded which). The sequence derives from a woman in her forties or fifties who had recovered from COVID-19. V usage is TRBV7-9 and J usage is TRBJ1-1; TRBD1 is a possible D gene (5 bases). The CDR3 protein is CASSLVPGRGEAFF. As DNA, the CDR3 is TGTGCCAGCAGCTTAGTTCCCGGGAGGGGTGAAGCTTTCTTT.